Shown below are 29 T cell receptor beta chains from a single sample sequenced in a study of blood T cell repertoires in COVID-19. The assay was immunoSEQ multiplex PCR, and TCRdb's table has in-frame clones only and misses some. The sample consists of around 240,000 clones, approximately 85% of them appearing once. Sequenced material: PBMCs or T cells enriched from blood (not recorded which). The receptors were gathered from a woman between 45 and 60 years old who had recovered from COVID-19.

The chain uses TRBV19 and TRBJ1-6; D is possibly TRBD1 (6 bases). Trimming pared 2 bases from V and 10 bases from J, leaving 9 bases between. Germline CDR1 and CDR2: LNHDA and SQIVND (reference sequence). This CDR3 spans 13 amino acids. CDR3 sequence: CASSINRDSPLHF. CDR3 DNA sequence: TGTGCCAGTAGTATAAACAGGGACTCACCCCTCCACTTT.

The gene calls are TRBV14 and TRBJ2-7; a possible D gene is TRBD1 (6 bases). Per germline, CDR1 SGHDN and CDR2 FVKESK. V was trimmed by 1 base and J by 3 bases, leaving 13 bases between them. The CDR3 runs 15 residues. Here the CDR3 reads CASSQGVQGFYEQYF. The CDR3 DNA reads TGTGCCAGCAGCCAAGGTGTGCAGGGGTTCTACGAGCAGTACTTC.

V usage is TRBV9 and J usage is TRBJ1-1; TRBD1 is a possible D gene (5 bases). The V and J ends lost 0 bases and 1 base respectively, with 7 bases between them. This CDR3 contains 14 residues. Germline assignment: CDR1 SGDLS and CDR2 YYNGEE. CDR3 nucleotide sequence: TGTGCCAGCAGCGTAGCAGGGCCGAACACTGAAGCTTTCTTT. Translation: CASSVAGPNTEAFF.

Worth noting for this clone: Other DNA sequences of this sample code for an identical CDR3. The chain carries TRBV2 and TRBJ2-5; 7 nucleotides line up with TRBD1. Germline assignment: CDR1 SNHLY and CDR2 FYNNEI. Trimming cost V 4 bases and J 5 bases; bases outside gene matches: 1. The CDR3 covers 12 residues. In nucleotides, the CDR3 is TGTGCCAGCAGTGGACAGGGCGAGACCCAGTACTTC. Translation gives CASSGQGETQYF. The full variable domain, in which reference TRBV2 and TRBJ2-5 provide the parts outside the CDR3, is EPEVTQTPSHQVTQMGQEVILRCVPISNHLYFYWYRQILGQKVEFLVSFYNNEISEKSEIFDDQFSVERPDGSNFTLKIRSTKLEDSAMYFCASSGQGETQYFGPGTRLLVL.

V usage is TRBV27 and J usage is TRBJ1-2, with 9 bases that match TRBD1. V lost 5 bases to trimming and J lost 3 bases; unmatched junction nucleotides: 10. This CDR3 has 16 amino acids. Looked up from germline, CDR1 is MNHEY and CDR2 is SMNVEV (reference sequence). CDR3 in DNA: TGTGCCAGCAGTCCCTTAAGGACAGGGGTAGACTATGGCTACACCTTC. This encodes CASSPLRTGVDYGYTF.

J is TRBJ1-1 and V is TRBV5-5; TRBD1 might be the D (6 bases). Germline CDR1 and CDR2: SGHKS and YYEKEE (reference sequence). The CDR3 length is 14 residues. V was shortened by 2 bases and J by 4 bases, with 12 bases between the two germline ends. The CDR3 spells CASSFSGAGTEAFF. The CDR3 DNA sequence: TGTGCCAGCAGCTTCTCAGGGGCGGGCACTGAAGCTTTCTTT.

J is TRBJ2-5 and V is TRBV6-6, with D maybe TRBD1 (5 bases). Germline-derived CDR1 and CDR2 are MNHNY and SVGAGI (reference sequence). The CDR3 covers 15 residues. V was trimmed by 10 bases and J by 8 bases, leaving 26 bases between them. The CDR3 reads CATQLTETNIYTQYF. CDR3 bases: TGTGCCACCCAATTGACAGAAACGAATATTTATACCCAGTACTTC.

V usage is TRBV6-6 and J usage is TRBJ2-4; 8 bases are shared with TRBD2. CDR1 and CDR2 from the germline V gene are MNHNY and SVGAGI (reference sequence). Trimming cost V 7 bases and J 0 bases; bases outside gene matches: 2. The CDR3 has 14 amino acids. This CDR3 is CASTLAGAKNIQYF. In DNA form, the CDR3 reads TGTGCCAGCACGCTAGCGGGAGCCAAAAACATTCAGTACTTC.

The V and J genes are TRBV27 and TRBJ1-6; weak D call: TRBD1 (5 bases). Germline V gene lookup returns CDR1 MNHEY and CDR2 SMNVEV (reference sequence). CDR3 length equals 15 residues. Deletions cut 2 bases from V and 7 bases from J, with 12 bases between. CDR3 in amino acids: CASSLVQGGNSPLHF. The CDR3, as DNA: TGTGCCAGCAGTTTAGTGCAGGGAGGAAATTCACCCCTCCACTTT.

The chain recombines TRBV7-9 with TRBJ2-2, with 8 bases that match TRBD2. CDR3 length equals 14 residues. The J segment lost 6 bases and the V segment lost 8 bases, leaving 8 bases of the junction unmatched. Germline lookup yields CDR1 SEHNR and CDR2 FQNEAQ (reference sequence). The DNA of the CDR3 is TGTGCCAGCCGGACGAGCGGGAGTGCCGGGGAGCTGTTTTTT. Translation gives CASRTSGSAGELFF.

The chain is built from TRBV7-2 and TRBJ1-5, with D maybe TRBD1 (5 bases). The V gene lost 1 base and the J gene lost 4 bases, with 11 bases spanning the gap. From germline, CDR1 is SGHTA and CDR2 FQGNSA. The CDR3 extends over 15 amino acids. The CDR3: CASSLVQGTNQPQHF. CDR3 in DNA: TGTGCCAGCAGCTTAGTTCAGGGCACGAATCAGCCCCAGCATTTT.

This clone was counted between two and nine times. This chain connects TRBV7-9 to TRBJ1-4; maybe TRBD1 (6 bases). The CDR3 has 14 amino acids. Per germline, CDR1 SEHNR and CDR2 FQNEAQ (reference sequence). Trimming took 6 bases from V and 7 from J, leaving 15 bases between them. CDR3: CASSSQGKGEKLFF. The CDR3 nucleotides are TGTGCCAGCAGTTCCCAGGGGAAGGGTGAAAAACTGTTTTTT.

V usage is TRBV9 and J usage is TRBJ2-2; D not certain. V dropped 0 bases and J dropped 4 bases, with 7 bases sitting between them. The germline gives CDR1 SGDLS, CDR2 YYNGEE. The CDR3 runs 14 residues. CDR3: CASSVDPFTGELFF. The CDR3 DNA reads as TGTGCCAGCAGCGTAGATCCCTTCACCGGGGAGCTGTTTTTT.

The chain joins TRBV28 to TRBJ1-1; D ambiguous. This CDR3 spans 10 amino acids. Trimming pared 5 bases from V and 9 bases from J, leaving 7 bases between. From germline, CDR1 is MDHEN and CDR2 SYDVKM. The CDR3 loop reads CASSQVKAFF. The CDR3 region has the DNA TGTGCCAGCAGTCAGGTTAAAGCTTTCTTT.

The J gene is TRBJ2-2, the V gene TRBV28; 7 bases are a match to TRBD1. Germline CDR1 reads MDHEN; CDR2 reads SYDVKM. CDR3 length: 15 residues. J was trimmed by 2 bases and V by 4 bases; bases with no gene match: 4. CDR3 region: CASSSGQSNTGELFF. The CDR3 DNA sequence: TGTGCCAGCAGTTCGGGACAGTCAAACACCGGGGAGCTGTTTTTT.

The genes are TRBV5-1 and TRBJ2-3; 13 nucleotides align to TRBD2. The V segment lost 4 bases and the J segment 3 bases; nucleotides outside the gene matches: 8. The CDR3 spans 17 residues. CDR1 is SGHRS and CDR2 is YFSETQ in the germline V gene. The CDR3 loop reads CASSLGTSGMVTDTQYF. The CDR3, as DNA: TGCGCCAGCAGCCTCGGGACTAGCGGGATGGTAACAGATACGCAGTATTTT.

This rearrangement joins TRBV27 to TRBJ2-7; TRBD2 aligns across 11 bases. This CDR3 region has 16 residues. Germline assignment: CDR1 MNHEY and CDR2 SMNVEV (reference sequence). The junction had 6 bases not matched to a gene; V was cut back by 4 bases and J by 1 base. CDR3 DNA: TGTGCCAGCAGTTCCATTCTAGCGGGAGGTTCCTACGAGCAGTACTTC. Translated, it gives CASSSILAGGSYEQYF.

J is TRBJ1-6 and V is TRBV6-2 or TRBV6-3; D not resolved. The CDR3 is 15 amino acids. V lost 5 bases and J 2 bases, leaving 10 bases between the germline ends. Germline V gene sequence: CDR1 MNHEY, CDR2 SVGEGT. The CDR3 reads CASSLPEAYNSPLHF. In DNA form, the CDR3 reads TGTGCCAGCAGTCTACCGGAGGCCTATAATTCACCCCTCCACTTT.

The V and J genes are TRBV19 and TRBJ1-4; the match to TRBD1 covers 10 bases. V was clipped by 5 bases and J by 8 bases; unmatched bases: 11. Per germline, CDR1 LNHDA and CDR2 SQIVND (reference sequence). The CDR3 is 16 residues long. The CDR3, as DNA: TGTGCCAGTAGTGGCCGCCCGGGACAGGGGAAAGAAAAACTGTTTTTT. Protein sequence: CASSGRPGQGKEKLFF. Combining the CDR3 with reference TRBV19 and TRBJ1-4 gives the whole variable domain DGGITQSPKYLFRKEGQNVTLSCEQNLNHDAMYWYRQDPGQGLRLIYYSQIVNDFQKGDIAEGYSVSREKKESFPLTVTSAQKNPTAFYLCASSGRPGQGKEKLFFGSGTQLSVL.

This chain uses TRBV24-1 with TRBJ2-7; maybe TRBD1 (6 bases). Per germline, CDR1 KGHDR and CDR2 SFDVKD. The CDR3 runs 12 residues. Trimming removed 6 bases from V and 4 bases from J, with 9 bases in between. The CDR3 DNA follows: TGTGCCACCAGTCCACAGGGTTACGAGCAGTACTTC. Amino acids: CATSPQGYEQYF.

V is TRBV9 and J is TRBJ2-3; D gene unclear. Trimming shortened V by 3 bases and J by 3 bases, and 5 bases separated the two germline ends. Germline V CDR1 and CDR2: SGDLS, YYNGEE. CDR3 length: 12 residues. For the CDR3, the DNA is TGTGCCAGCAGCGCCAGGACAGATACGCAGTATTTT. Amino acid sequence: CASSARTDTQYF.

The chain has TRBV19 and TRBJ2-1, with D maybe TRBD2 (6 bases). The germline V and J ends were trimmed by 7 bases and 13 bases, with 17 bases remaining between them. CDR1 is LNHDA, CDR2 SQIVND, per germline (reference sequence). The CDR3 spans 12 residues. DNA for the CDR3: TGTGCCAGTAAACCCCTCTCCGGGACTCAGTTCTTC. Protein: CASKPLSGTQFF. Drawing the rest from reference TRBV19 and TRBJ2-1, the complete variable domain is DGGITQSPKYLFRKEGQNVTLSCEQNLNHDAMYWYRQDPGQGLRLIYYSQIVNDFQKGDIAEGYSVSREKKESFPLTVTSAQKNPTAFYLCASKPLSGTQFFGPGTRLTVL.

The gene calls are TRBV27 and TRBJ1-1, with 9 positions matching TRBD1. With 8 bases clipped from V and 0 bases from J, the junction kept 7 bases outside the gene matches. The V gene's germline CDR1 is MNHEY and CDR2 SMNVEV (reference sequence). This CDR3 has 15 amino acids. CDR3 coding DNA: TGTGCCAGCGGGGGGACAGGGAGGCTGAACACTGAAGCTTTCTTT. Its translation: CASGGTGRLNTEAFF.

V is TRBV2 and J is TRBJ2-5; TRBD2 is a possible D gene (5 bases). The germline gives CDR1 SNHLY, CDR2 FYNNEI. The ends were cut back, 1 base at V and 9 bases at J, with 9 bases in the middle. The length of the CDR3 is 12 residues. The CDR3 DNA follows: TGTGCCAGCAGTGAAGTGGCGAGGGCCCAGTACTTC. Its protein product is CASSEVARAQYF.

J is TRBJ1-3 and V is TRBV11-2, with unresolved D. Trimming stripped 1 base from V and 8 bases from J, with 6 bases between. Germline loops: CDR1 SGHAT, CDR2 FQNNGV. This CDR3 is 12 amino acids long. The CDR3 spells CASSLGSDTIYF. DNA for the CDR3: TGTGCCAGCAGCTTAGGTTCGGACACCATATATTTT.

The rearrangement uses TRBV12-3 or TRBV12-4 and TRBJ2-7; D is unresolved. V dropped 3 bases and J dropped 0 bases, with 6 bases sitting between them. The CDR3 spans 13 residues. CDR3 loop: CASSFRASYEQYF. CDR3 DNA sequence: TGTGCCAGCAGTTTTAGAGCCTCCTACGAGCAGTACTTC.

V gene TRBV28 combines with J gene TRBJ1-6; 9 positions agree with TRBD1. Per germline, CDR1 MDHEN and CDR2 SYDVKM. V was pared by 5 bases and J by 3 bases, with 8 bases of the junction left unmatched. This CDR3 contains 17 residues. CDR3 sequence (DNA): TGTGCCAGCAGTCAAGGGACAGGGTCCGACTATAATTCACCCCTCCACTTT. This gives the protein CASSQGTGSDYNSPLHF.

This clone was detected only once. The chain combines TRBV5-5 with TRBJ1-6, with D perhaps matching TRBD1 (5 bases). V dropped 7 bases and J dropped 0 bases, with 11 bases sitting between them. CDR3 length equals 15 residues. CDR1 is SGHKS and CDR2 is YYEKEE in the germline V gene (reference sequence). CDR3 coding DNA: TGTGCCAGCTCCGGGGGGGTCTCCTATAATTCACCCCTCCACTTT. Protein sequence: CASSGGVSYNSPLHF.

The V gene is TRBV28, the J gene TRBJ1-2; D is possibly TRBD1 (6 bases). Trimming took 5 bases from V and 5 from J, leaving 12 bases between them. Germline V gives CDR1 MDHEN, CDR2 SYDVKM. CDR3 length equals 13 residues. CDR3 sequence reads: CASSAGQTYGYTF. The CDR3 nucleotides are TGTGCCAGCAGTGCCGGACAGACTTATGGCTACACCTTC.